This entry concerns a single T cell receptor beta chain. What it recognizes is unknown. Sampled blood was obtained at baseline, cycle 4 day 1, and cycle 7 day 1. The germline V gene has CDR1 MNHEY and CDR2 SVGAGI. The CDR3 has 13 amino acids. V gave up 0 bases and J gave up 1 base, with 1 base separating them. This sample is part of a study of OX40 agonist ivuxolimab in advanced cancers. As for the study in general: The patients received ivuxolimab by intravenous route every 2 weeks at 0.01 to 10 mg/kg. Melanoma, hepatocellular carcinoma, head and neck or renal cell cancer occurred in dose-escalation patients.

Findings of the study overall: Antigen specificity was not determined for the expanded peripheral T cells.

The repertoire was sequenced with immunoSEQ multiplex PCR; TCRdb's copy has only in-frame clones and lacks some. This sample has over 40,000 clones, with roughly 86% found just once. The genes are TRBV6-5 and TRBJ2-1; D uncertain. This receptor was identified in an adult with an advanced solid tumor such as melanoma, head and neck, liver or kidney cancer. The starting material was CD4+ or CD8+ T cells sorted from blood, obtained in a trial of the OX40 agonist ivuxolimab. The CDR3 DNA sequence: TGTGCCAGCAGTTACTCATCCTACAATGAGCAGTTCTTC. Protein product: CASSYSSYNEQFF.